Below, 15 T cell receptor beta chains from the same sample are listed, as sequenced in a study of blood T cell repertoires in COVID-19. The table came from immunoSEQ multiplex PCR; TCRdb's copy has only in-frame clones and leaves some out. The sample includes about 150,000 clones, approximately 87% seen only once; the top ten take about 6%. Sequencing was done on a sample of peripheral blood. Receptors originate from an elderly man with acute or convalescent COVID-19.

V is TRBV5-1 and J is TRBJ2-1; 16 nucleotides agree with TRBD2. V shed 2 bases, J shed 6 bases, and the junction held 8 bases outside the gene matches. CDR3 length: 18 amino acids. In germline, CDR1 is SGHRS, CDR2 YFSETQ. CDR3 in amino acids: CASSFYGGLAGGPNEQFF. In DNA, the CDR3 is TGCGCCAGCAGCTTCTACGGGGGACTAGCGGGAGGGCCCAATGAGCAGTTCTTC. The full variable domain, completed using reference TRBV5-1 and TRBJ2-1, is KAGVTQTPRYLIKTRGQQVTLSCSPISGHRSVSWYQQTPGQGLQFLFEYFSETQRNKGNFPGRFSGRQFSNSRSEMNVSTLELGDSALYLCASSFYGGLAGGPNEQFFGPGTRLTVL.

This chain uses TRBV28 with TRBJ1-5; tentatively, D is TRBD1 (6 bases). Germline assignment: CDR1 MDHEN and CDR2 SYDVKM. V lost 5 bases to trimming and J lost 3 bases, with 14 bases between them. The CDR3 sequence is 15 residues long. CDR3 sequence reads: CASSNQGRNNQPQHF. CDR3 DNA sequence: TGTGCCAGCAGTAACCAGGGGAGAAACAATCAGCCCCAGCATTTT.

The gene calls are TRBV7-2 and TRBJ2-2; TRBD2 matches 9 bases. V gave up 5 bases and J gave up 0 bases; unmatched junction bases: 7. Germline values: CDR1 SGHTA, CDR2 FQGNSA. This CDR3 has 17 amino acids. CDR3 protein: CASSPRLAAPNTGELFF. As DNA, the CDR3 is TGTGCCAGCAGCCCCCGACTAGCGGCCCCGAACACCGGGGAGCTGTTTTTT.

This rearrangement joins TRBV19 to TRBJ2-7, with 7 bases matching TRBD1. This CDR3 is built from 14 residues. The V and J ends lost 6 bases and 6 bases, in that order; junction bases with no gene match: 11. Germline CDR1 and CDR2: LNHDA and SQIVND (reference sequence). The CDR3 DNA follows: TGTGCCAGTAGCATTACAGGGGCTTGGGGCGAGCAGTACTTC. It codes for CASSITGAWGEQYF.

The V and J genes are TRBV5-1 and TRBJ2-7, with 11 bases matching TRBD1. V was clipped by 4 bases and J by 6 bases; unmatched bases: 6. The CDR3 totals 14 residues. Germline lookup yields CDR1 SGHRS and CDR2 YFSETQ. The CDR3 nucleotides read TGCGCCAGCAGCAGCGGGACAGGGGGTACCGAGCAGTACTTC. Its protein is CASSSGTGGTEQYF.

This clone appeared once. The rearrangement joins TRBV5-4 to TRBJ1-2; 10 bases map to TRBD1. Germline assignment: CDR1 SGHNT and CDR2 YYREEE (reference sequence). Losses at the gene ends were 4 bases for V and 10 bases for J; bases not matched to a gene: 7. The CDR3 contains 13 residues. CDR3 in amino acids: CASSGDRGRDYTF. The CDR3 DNA sequence: TGTGCCAGCAGCGGGGACAGGGGACGGGACTACACCTTC.

This clone was found once. The rearrangement links TRBV10-2 to TRBJ2-2; TRBD1 is a possible D gene (6 bases). Trimming left V 5 bases short and J 5 bases short, with 15 bases between. There are 15 residues in the CDR3. CDR1 and CDR2 (germline): WSHSY, SAAADI. CDR3 coding DNA: TGCGCCAGCAGTTCGGGCAGGGGATTGACCGGGGAGCTGTTTTTT. It is translated as CASSSGRGLTGELFF.

This clone was seen a handful of times. The chain joins TRBV5-1 to TRBJ2-2; TRBD1 might be the D (6 bases). Trimming stripped 3 bases from V and 6 bases from J, with 12 bases between. The CDR3 has 14 residues. Germline V gene sequence: CDR1 SGHRS, CDR2 YFSETQ. This chain's CDR3 is CASSSRTGPGELFF. CDR3 bases: TGCGCCAGCAGCTCTCGAACAGGGCCCGGGGAGCTGTTTTTT.

This clone was recorded a few times. The chain employs TRBV11-2 and TRBJ1-6; D is unresolved. V shed 3 bases and J shed 10 bases, with 13 bases lying between them. Germline CDR1 SGHAT, CDR2 FQNNGV. CDR3 length: 14 residues. CDR3: CASSFFEAGSPLHF. The CDR3, as DNA: TGTGCCAGCAGCTTTTTTGAGGCCGGATCACCCCTCCACTTT.

The chain recombines TRBV6-1 with TRBJ1-2; 7 positions match TRBD1. Trimming took 0 bases from V and 4 from J; bases not matched to a gene: 8. The V gene's germline CDR1 is MNHNS and CDR2 SASEGT. The CDR3 length is 16 residues. As DNA, the CDR3 is TGTGCCAGCAGTGAAGCGCTTCGAGGGGGCACCTATGGCTACACCTTC. The encoded protein is CASSEALRGGTYGYTF.

This clone showed up just a few times. The rearrangement uses TRBV10-2 and TRBJ1-2; the D gene is possibly TRBD1 (5 bases). Germline V gene lookup returns CDR1 WSHSY and CDR2 SAAADI. This CDR3 spans 14 amino acids. Trimming removed 6 bases at V and 3 bases at J, with 14 bases between. CDR3 region: CASSPSRGDYGYTF. As DNA, the CDR3 is TGCGCCAGCAGCCCCTCGCGGGGGGACTATGGCTACACCTTC.

This clone has more than one count but fewer than ten. The rearrangement joins TRBV23-1 to TRBJ1-3; maybe TRBD1 (5 bases). TRBV23-1 is classed as an ORF, of uncertain function. The CDR3 runs 17 residues. Trimming took off 2 bases at V and 0 bases at J, with 14 bases between the two ends. The DNA for the CDR3 is TGCGCCAGCAGTCAAGCCCTGGGGGAGGACTCTGGAAACACCATATATTTT. Translating gives CASSQALGEDSGNTIYF.

V usage is TRBV10-2 and J usage is TRBJ1-5, with 8 bases lining up with TRBD1. CDR3 length equals 13 residues. The V segment lost 3 bases and the J segment 7 bases; nucleotides outside the gene matches: 2. Germline-derived CDR1 and CDR2 are WSHSY and SAAADI. The CDR3, as DNA: TGCGCCAGCAGTGAACAGGGGGGACAGCCCCAGCATTTT. Translation gives CASSEQGGQPQHF.

The chain couples TRBV4-1 to TRBJ2-7; the match to TRBD1 covers 8 bases. CDR1 MGHRA and CDR2 YSYEKL come from the germline V gene. This CDR3 has 16 amino acids. With 2 bases clipped from V and 0 bases from J, the junction kept 6 bases outside the gene matches. The CDR3 spells CASSQHRDRISYEQYF. The CDR3 region has the DNA TGCGCCAGCAGCCAACACCGGGACAGGATCTCCTACGAGCAGTACTTC.

The V call is TRBV5-4, the J call TRBJ1-2; D unresolved. The CDR3 length is 13 residues. Per the germline V gene, CDR1 is SGHNT and CDR2 is YYREEE (reference sequence). Trimming took off 0 bases at V and 8 bases at J, with 11 bases between the two ends. CDR3 nucleotide sequence: TGTGCCAGCAGCTTGGAGGCCGAGGGCGGCTACACCTTC. Amino acids: CASSLEAEGGYTF.